Each of the 16 T cell receptor beta chains below was sequenced from the same sample in a study of chemoradiotherapy in HPV16-positive cancers. The data were produced by immunoSEQ multiplex PCR, yet TCRdb's version contains in-frame clones alone and is incomplete. This sample has about 7,900 clones, with 70% to 90% found just once. The sample was taken from a patient who underwent chemoradiotherapy. The source of these receptors is a human donor with HPV-associated anogenital cancer.

The chain is built from TRBV5-1 and TRBJ2-1; 8 bases align to TRBD2. V trimming: 7 bases; J trimming: 12 bases; junction bases outside the gene matches: 15. CDR1 and CDR2 from the germline V gene are SGHRS and YFSETQ. The length of the CDR3 is 14 residues. As DNA, the CDR3 is TGCGCCAGCCCATGCAGCGGGAGCCCCAGGGGGCAGTTCTTC. Amino acid sequence: CASPCSGSPRGQFF.

The J gene is TRBJ1-4, the V gene TRBV10-3, with D possibly matching TRBD1 (6 bases). V shed 3 bases and J shed 0 bases, with 11 bases lying between them. Germline V gene data show CDR1 as ENHRY and CDR2 as SYGVKD. The CDR3 consists of 16 residues. CDR3 loop: CAISEGGTTTNEKLFF. The CDR3 DNA sequence: TGTGCCATCAGTGAAGGGGGGACAACAACTAATGAAAAACTGTTTTTT.

The chain is built from TRBV29-1 and TRBJ2-1; D uncertain. V was cut by 7 bases and J by 8 bases, with 18 bases left in between. The length of the CDR3 is 13 residues. Per the germline V gene, CDR1 is SQVTM and CDR2 is ANQGSEA. The chain's CDR3 is CSARPLPEHEQFF. For the CDR3, the DNA is TGCAGCGCCCGGCCCCTCCCGGAACATGAGCAGTTCTTC.

The chain carries TRBV5-1 and TRBJ2-2; D is possibly TRBD1 or TRBD2 (5 bases each). Between the trimmed V and J ends, which lost 0 bases and 7 bases, there was a span of 13 bases. The CDR3 is made up of 15 amino acids. CDR1 is SGHRS, CDR2 YFSETQ, per germline. CDR3: CASSLESGRVGELFF. The CDR3 nucleotides read TGCGCCAGCAGCTTGGAGTCAGGGCGGGTCGGGGAGCTGTTTTTT.

This chain joins TRBV6-5 and TRBJ2-1; perhaps TRBD2 as D (5 bases). From germline, CDR1 is MNHEY and CDR2 SVGAGI. V was cut by 5 bases and J by 7 bases, with 9 bases left in between. The CDR3 consists of 12 residues. CDR3 coding DNA: TGTGCCAGCAGTACTAGTACTAATGAGCAGTTCTTC. Protein: CASSTSTNEQFF.

This clone was found a few times. The J gene is TRBJ2-3, the V gene TRBV5-4; D is unresolved. Trimming took off 3 bases at V and 10 bases at J, with 9 bases between the two ends. The CDR3 loop spans 11 amino acids. From germline, CDR1 is SGHNT and CDR2 YYREEE (reference sequence). CDR3 DNA sequence: TGTGCCAGCAGCTATCTGTATGCGCAGTATTTT. This translates into CASSYLYAQYF.

This clone has more than one count but fewer than ten. The chain is built from TRBV9 and TRBJ1-2; D is unresolved. Germline-derived CDR1 and CDR2 are SGDLS and YYNGEE. V was cut by 0 bases and J by 2 bases, with 5 bases left in between. The CDR3 has 13 residues. The CDR3 sequence: CASSVGWNYGYTF. The CDR3 bases are TGTGCCAGCAGCGTAGGGTGGAACTATGGCTACACCTTC.

This clone was detected a few times. The chain links TRBV11-2 to TRBJ1-6; tentative D call: TRBD1 (5 bases). Trimming took off 5 bases at V and 6 bases at J, with 8 bases between the two ends. This CDR3 has 13 residues. The germline V gene has CDR1 SGHAT and CDR2 FQNNGV. The CDR3: CASSTDSNSPLHF. In nucleotides, the CDR3 is TGTGCCAGCAGCACCGACAGTAATTCACCCCTCCACTTT.

This clone has a handful of counts. V is TRBV30 and J is TRBJ1-1; 9 nucleotides line up with TRBD1. This CDR3 has 12 amino acids. Germline V gives CDR1 GTSNPN, CDR2 SVGIG (reference sequence). V shed 3 bases and J 7 bases; nucleotides not matched to a gene: 3. The CDR3 region is CAWRGTGIEAFF. The CDR3 region has the DNA TGTGCCTGGAGGGGGACAGGGATTGAAGCTTTCTTT.

The rearrangement links TRBV30 to TRBJ1-5; D gene ambiguous. Germline V gives CDR1 GTSNPN, CDR2 SVGIG (reference sequence). V was cut by 4 bases and J by 1 base, with 8 bases left in between. This CDR3 is 13 amino acids long. The CDR3: CAWNALSNQPQHF. The CDR3 DNA reads as TGTGCCTGGAATGCGTTGAGCAATCAGCCCCAGCATTTT.

The gene calls are TRBV13 and TRBJ2-1; TRBD2 matches 9 bases. V was pared by 3 bases and J by 6 bases, with 9 bases of the junction left unmatched. The CDR3 is 16 amino acids. Germline V gene data show CDR1 as PRHDT and CDR2 as FYEKMQ (reference sequence). The DNA of the CDR3 is TGTGCCAGCAGCTTCCGGGTTAGCGGGAGTAGCAATGAGCAGTTCTTC. Amino acids: CASSFRVSGSSNEQFF.

This clone turned up a few times. The rearrangement uses TRBV6-5 and TRBJ2-1; the match to TRBD2 covers 12 bases. V lost 7 bases to trimming and J lost 10 bases; unmatched junction nucleotides: 5. CDR3 length equals 13 residues. Germline V gene data show CDR1 as MNHEY and CDR2 as SVGAGI. CDR3 in DNA: TGTGCCAGCACTAGCGGGGGGGCGGGCGAGCAGTTCTTC. Its protein product is CASTSGGAGEQFF.

This clone rates as large. The chain carries TRBV5-8 and TRBJ2-2; D perhaps matches TRBD1 (6 bases). The germline V and J ends were trimmed by 4 bases and 0 bases, with 13 bases remaining between them. Germline-derived CDR1 and CDR2 are SGHTS and YDEGEE. The length of the CDR3 is 16 residues. CDR3 in DNA: TGTGCCAGCAGCCTCCTACAGGGCGCGAACACCGGGGAGCTGTTTTTT. It yields the protein CASSLLQGANTGELFF.

The genes are TRBV5-4 and TRBJ2-3; D might be TRBD1 (5 bases). V was shortened by 4 bases and J by 3 bases, with 12 bases between the two germline ends. Per germline, CDR1 SGHNT and CDR2 YYREEE (reference sequence). This CDR3 has 14 amino acids. The CDR3 is CASSIHTGTDTQYF. DNA for the CDR3: TGTGCCAGCAGCATCCATACAGGTACAGATACGCAGTATTTT.

The chain combines TRBV6-5 with TRBJ2-5; D gene unclear. Trimming cost V 0 bases and J 5 bases, with 13 bases left between them. Per the germline V gene, CDR1 is MNHEY and CDR2 is SVGAGI. CDR3 length: 15 amino acids. The CDR3 sequence: CASSYSDRHAETQYF. The CDR3 nucleotides are TGTGCCAGCAGTTACTCAGATAGACACGCGGAGACCCAGTACTTC.

V and J are TRBV6-5 and TRBJ1-1; D remains unclear. The germline gives CDR1 MNHEY, CDR2 SVGAGI. V was clipped by 0 bases and J by 1 base, with 6 bases between them. The CDR3 has 14 amino acids. The CDR3, as DNA: TGTGCCAGCAGTTACTCGGCGGCGAACACTGAAGCTTTCTTT. Its translation is CASSYSAANTEAFF.